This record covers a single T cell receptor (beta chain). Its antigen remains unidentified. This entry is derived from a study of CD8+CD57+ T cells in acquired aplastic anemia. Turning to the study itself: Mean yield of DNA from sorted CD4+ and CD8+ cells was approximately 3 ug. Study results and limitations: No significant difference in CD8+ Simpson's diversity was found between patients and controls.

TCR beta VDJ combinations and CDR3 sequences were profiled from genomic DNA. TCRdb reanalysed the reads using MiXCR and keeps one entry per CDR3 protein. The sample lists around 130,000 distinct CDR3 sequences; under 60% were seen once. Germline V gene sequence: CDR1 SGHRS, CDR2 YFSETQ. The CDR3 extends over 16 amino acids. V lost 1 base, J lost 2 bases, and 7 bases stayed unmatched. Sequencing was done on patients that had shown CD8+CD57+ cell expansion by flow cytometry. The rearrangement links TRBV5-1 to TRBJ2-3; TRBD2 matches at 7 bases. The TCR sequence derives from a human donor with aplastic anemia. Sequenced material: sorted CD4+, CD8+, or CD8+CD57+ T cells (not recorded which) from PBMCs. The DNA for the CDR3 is TGCGCCAGCAGCTTGTGGACTAGGGTCGACACAGATACGCAGTATTTT. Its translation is CASSLWTRVDTDTQYF.